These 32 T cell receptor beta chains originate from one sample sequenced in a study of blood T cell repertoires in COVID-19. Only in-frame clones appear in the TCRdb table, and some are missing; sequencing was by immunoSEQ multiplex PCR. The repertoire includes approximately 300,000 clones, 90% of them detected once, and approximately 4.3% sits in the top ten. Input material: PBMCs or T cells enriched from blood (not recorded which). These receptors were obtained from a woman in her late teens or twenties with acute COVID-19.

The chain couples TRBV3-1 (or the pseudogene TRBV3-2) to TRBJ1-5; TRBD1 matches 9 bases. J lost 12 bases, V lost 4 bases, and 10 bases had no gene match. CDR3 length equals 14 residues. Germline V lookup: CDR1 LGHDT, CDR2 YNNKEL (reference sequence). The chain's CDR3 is CASSRGGQGRIQHF. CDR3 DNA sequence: TGTGCCAGCAGCCGTGGGGGACAGGGAAGAATCCAGCATTTT.

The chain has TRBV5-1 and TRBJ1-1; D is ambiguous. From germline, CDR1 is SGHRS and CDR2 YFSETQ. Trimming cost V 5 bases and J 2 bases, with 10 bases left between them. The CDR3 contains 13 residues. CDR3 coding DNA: TGCGCCAGCAGTACACAGATTAACACTGAAGCTTTCTTT. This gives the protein CASSTQINTEAFF.

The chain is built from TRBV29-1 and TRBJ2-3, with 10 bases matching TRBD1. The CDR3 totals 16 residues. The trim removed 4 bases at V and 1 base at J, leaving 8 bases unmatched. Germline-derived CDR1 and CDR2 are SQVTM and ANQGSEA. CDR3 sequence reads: CSVGRRQGAGTDTQYF. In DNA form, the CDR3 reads TGCAGCGTTGGAAGGAGACAGGGGGCTGGCACAGATACGCAGTATTTT.

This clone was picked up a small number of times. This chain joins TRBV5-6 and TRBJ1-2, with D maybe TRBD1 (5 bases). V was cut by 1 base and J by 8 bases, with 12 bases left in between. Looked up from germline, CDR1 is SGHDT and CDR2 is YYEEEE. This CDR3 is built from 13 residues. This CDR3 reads CASSLQDIGGYTF. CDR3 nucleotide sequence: TGTGCCAGCAGCTTGCAGGACATTGGGGGCTACACCTTC.

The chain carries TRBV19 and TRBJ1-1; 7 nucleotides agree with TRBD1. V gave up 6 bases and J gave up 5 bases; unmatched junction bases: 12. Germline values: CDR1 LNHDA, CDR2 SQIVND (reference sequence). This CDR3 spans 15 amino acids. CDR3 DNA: TGTGCCAGTAGCATGGGACAGACAGGGTGGACTGAAGCTTTCTTT. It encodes CASSMGQTGWTEAFF.

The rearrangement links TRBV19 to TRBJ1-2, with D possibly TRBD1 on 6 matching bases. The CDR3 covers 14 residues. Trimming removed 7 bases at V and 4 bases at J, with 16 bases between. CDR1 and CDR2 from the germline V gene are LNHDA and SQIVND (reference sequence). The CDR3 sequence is CASTPETGSYGYTF. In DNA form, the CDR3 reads TGTGCCAGTACCCCTGAGACAGGTTCCTATGGCTACACCTTC.

The CDR3 is CASSSRGGWEQYF. CDR3 nucleotide sequence: TGTGCCAGCAGCTCCCGAGGAGGGTGGGAGCAGTACTTC. The chain joins TRBV11-3 to TRBJ2-7, with D tentatively TRBD2 (6 bases). Germline assignment: CDR1 SGHNT and CDR2 YENEEA. The length of the CDR3 is 13 residues. V was cut by 4 bases and J by 7 bases, with 14 bases left in between.

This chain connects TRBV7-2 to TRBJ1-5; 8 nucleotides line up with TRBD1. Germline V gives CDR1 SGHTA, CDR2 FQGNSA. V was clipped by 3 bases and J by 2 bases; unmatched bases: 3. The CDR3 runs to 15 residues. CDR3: CASSFLTGGNQPQHF. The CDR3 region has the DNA TGTGCCAGCAGCTTCCTGACAGGGGGCAATCAGCCCCAGCATTTT.

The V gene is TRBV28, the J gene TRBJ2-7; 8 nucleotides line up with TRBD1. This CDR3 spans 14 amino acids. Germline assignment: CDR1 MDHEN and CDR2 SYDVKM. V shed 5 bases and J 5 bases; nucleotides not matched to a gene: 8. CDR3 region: CASSPTGESHEQYF. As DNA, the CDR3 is TGTGCCAGCAGTCCGACAGGGGAATCCCACGAGCAGTACTTC.

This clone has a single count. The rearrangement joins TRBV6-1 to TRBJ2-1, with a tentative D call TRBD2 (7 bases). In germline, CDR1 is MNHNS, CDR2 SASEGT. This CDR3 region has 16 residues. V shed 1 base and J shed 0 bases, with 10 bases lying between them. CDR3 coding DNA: TGTGCCAGCAGTGAAGTAAGGGGGGGCTCCTACAATGAGCAGTTCTTC. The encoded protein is CASSEVRGGSYNEQFF.

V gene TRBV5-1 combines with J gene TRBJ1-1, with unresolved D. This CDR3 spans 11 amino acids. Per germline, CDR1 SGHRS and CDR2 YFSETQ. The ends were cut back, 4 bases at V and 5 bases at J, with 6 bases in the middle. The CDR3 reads CASSLGTEAFF. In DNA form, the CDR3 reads TGCGCCAGCAGCCTCGGGACTGAAGCTTTCTTT.

In nucleotides, the CDR3 is TGTGCCAGCAGCCCCCGACGACGGCTCGAGGGCACTGAAGCTTTCTTT. Translating it yields CASSPRRRLEGTEAFF. V usage is TRBV4-2 and J usage is TRBJ1-1; no reliable D call. Trimming stripped 4 bases from V and 4 bases from J, with 19 bases between. The CDR3 spans 16 residues. Per germline, CDR1 LGHNA and CDR2 YNFKEQ.

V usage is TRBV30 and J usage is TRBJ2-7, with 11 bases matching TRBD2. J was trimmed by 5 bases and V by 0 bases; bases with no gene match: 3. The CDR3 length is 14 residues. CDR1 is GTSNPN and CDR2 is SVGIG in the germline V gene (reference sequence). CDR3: CAWSVPGLADEQYF. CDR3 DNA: TGTGCCTGGAGTGTTCCGGGACTAGCGGACGAGCAGTACTTC.

The CDR3 sequence is CSVEGQAGQPQHF. The CDR3 region has the DNA TGCAGCGTTGAAGGACAGGCCGGTCAGCCCCAGCATTTT. The chain is built from TRBV29-1 and TRBJ1-5; TRBD1 is a possible D gene (6 bases). The CDR3 totals 13 residues. V was clipped by 1 base and J by 6 bases, with 10 bases between them. CDR1 and CDR2 from the germline V gene are SQVTM and ANQGSEA.

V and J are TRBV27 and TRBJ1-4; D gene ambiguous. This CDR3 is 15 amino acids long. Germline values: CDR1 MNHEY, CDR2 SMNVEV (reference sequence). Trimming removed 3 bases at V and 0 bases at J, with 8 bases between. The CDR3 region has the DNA TGTGCCAGCAGTTTGGAGGGCCCAACTAATGAAAAACTGTTTTTT. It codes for CASSLEGPTNEKLFF.

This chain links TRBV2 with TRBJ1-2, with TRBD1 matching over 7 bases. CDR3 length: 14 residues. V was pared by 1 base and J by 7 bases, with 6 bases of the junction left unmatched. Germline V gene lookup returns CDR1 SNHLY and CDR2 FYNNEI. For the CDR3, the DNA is TGTGCCAGCAGTGAAGTTGTAGGGGGCATTGGCTACACCTTC. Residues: CASSEVVGGIGYTF.

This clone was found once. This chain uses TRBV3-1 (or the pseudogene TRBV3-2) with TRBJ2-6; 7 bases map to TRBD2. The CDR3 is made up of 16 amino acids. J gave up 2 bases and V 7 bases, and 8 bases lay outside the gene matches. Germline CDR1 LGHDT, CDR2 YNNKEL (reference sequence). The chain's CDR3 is CASTGGSSTGANVLTF. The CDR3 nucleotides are TGTGCCAGCACCGGCGGGAGCTCCACTGGGGCCAACGTCCTGACTTTC.

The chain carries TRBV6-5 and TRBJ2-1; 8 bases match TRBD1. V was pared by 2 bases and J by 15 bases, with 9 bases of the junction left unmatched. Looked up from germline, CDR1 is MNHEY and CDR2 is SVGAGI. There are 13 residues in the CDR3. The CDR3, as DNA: TGTGCCAGCAGTTACAATAGGGCAGGGGGCGCGTTCTTC. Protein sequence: CASSYNRAGGAFF.

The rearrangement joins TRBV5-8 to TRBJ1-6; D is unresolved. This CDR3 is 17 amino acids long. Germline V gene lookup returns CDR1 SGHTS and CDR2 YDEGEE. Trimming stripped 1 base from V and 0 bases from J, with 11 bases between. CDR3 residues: CASSLLRRSSYNSPLHF. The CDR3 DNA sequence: TGTGCCAGCAGCTTGTTGAGACGGAGCTCCTATAATTCACCCCTCCACTTT.

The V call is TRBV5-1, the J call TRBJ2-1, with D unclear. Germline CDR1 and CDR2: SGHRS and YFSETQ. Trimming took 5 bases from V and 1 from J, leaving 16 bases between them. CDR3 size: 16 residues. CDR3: CASRYTPFRSYNEQFF. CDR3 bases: TGCGCCAGCAGATATACCCCGTTTCGGTCCTACAATGAGCAGTTCTTC.

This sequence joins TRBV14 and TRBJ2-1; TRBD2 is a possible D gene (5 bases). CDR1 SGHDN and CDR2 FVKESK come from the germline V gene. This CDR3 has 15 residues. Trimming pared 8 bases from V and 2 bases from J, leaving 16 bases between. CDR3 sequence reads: CASPDLAVPYNEQFF. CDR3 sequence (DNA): TGTGCCAGCCCGGATCTAGCAGTTCCCTACAATGAGCAGTTCTTC.

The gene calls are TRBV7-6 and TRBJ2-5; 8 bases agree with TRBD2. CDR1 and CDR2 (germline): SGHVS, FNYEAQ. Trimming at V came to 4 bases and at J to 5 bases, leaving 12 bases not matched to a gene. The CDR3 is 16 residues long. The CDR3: CASSSPKREIDETQYF. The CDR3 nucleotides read TGTGCCAGCAGCTCCCCCAAGCGGGAGATTGATGAGACCCAGTACTTC.

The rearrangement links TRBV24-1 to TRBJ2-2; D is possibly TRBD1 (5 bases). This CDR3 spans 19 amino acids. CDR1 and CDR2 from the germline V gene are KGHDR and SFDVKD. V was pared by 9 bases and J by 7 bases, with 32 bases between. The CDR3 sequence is CATSPGADSSTLVVGELFF. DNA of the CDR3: TGTGCCACCTCACCTGGGGCAGACTCAAGTACGCTAGTAGTCGGGGAGCTGTTTTTT.

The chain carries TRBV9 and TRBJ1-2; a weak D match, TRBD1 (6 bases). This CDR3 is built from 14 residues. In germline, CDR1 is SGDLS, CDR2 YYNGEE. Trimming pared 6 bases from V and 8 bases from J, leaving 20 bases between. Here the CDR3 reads CASTRRSGAEGYTF. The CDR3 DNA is TGTGCCAGCACCCGTAGATCAGGGGCAGAGGGCTACACCTTC.

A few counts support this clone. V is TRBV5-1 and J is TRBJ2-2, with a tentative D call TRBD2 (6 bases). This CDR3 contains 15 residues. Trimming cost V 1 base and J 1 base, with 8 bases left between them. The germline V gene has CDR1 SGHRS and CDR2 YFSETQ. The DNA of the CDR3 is TGCGCCAGCAGCTTGAGTAGCGGGAACACCGGGGAGCTGTTTTTT. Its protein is CASSLSSGNTGELFF.

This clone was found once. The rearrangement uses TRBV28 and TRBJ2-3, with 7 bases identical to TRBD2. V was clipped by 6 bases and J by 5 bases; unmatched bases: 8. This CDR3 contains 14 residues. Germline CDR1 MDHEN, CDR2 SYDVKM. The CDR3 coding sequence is TGTGCCAGCAGAATTACGGGGGGAGTAGATACGCAGTATTTT. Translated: CASRITGGVDTQYF.

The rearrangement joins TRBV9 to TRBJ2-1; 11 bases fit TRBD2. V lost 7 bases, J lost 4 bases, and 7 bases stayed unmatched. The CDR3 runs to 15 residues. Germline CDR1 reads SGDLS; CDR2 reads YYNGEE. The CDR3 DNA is TGTGCCAGCGCCTCGGGACTAGCGGCTTACAATGAGCAGTTCTTC. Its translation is CASASGLAAYNEQFF.

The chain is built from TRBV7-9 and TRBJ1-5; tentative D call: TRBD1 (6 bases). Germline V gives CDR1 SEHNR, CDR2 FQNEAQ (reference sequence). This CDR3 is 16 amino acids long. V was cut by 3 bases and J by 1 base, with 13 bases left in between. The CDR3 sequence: CASSLGGGRSNQPQHF. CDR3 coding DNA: TGTGCCAGCAGCTTGGGAGGGGGTCGCAGCAATCAGCCCCAGCATTTT.

As DNA, the CDR3 is TGTGCCAGCAGCCGTGGGACAGTCAACAATCAGCCCCAGCATTTT. It codes for CASSRGTVNNQPQHF. This chain connects TRBV27 to TRBJ1-5, with 7 bases aligning to TRBD1. Germline CDR1 and CDR2: MNHEY and SMNVEV (reference sequence). The CDR3 length is 15 residues. Losses at the gene ends were 6 bases for V and 3 bases for J; bases not matched to a gene: 8.

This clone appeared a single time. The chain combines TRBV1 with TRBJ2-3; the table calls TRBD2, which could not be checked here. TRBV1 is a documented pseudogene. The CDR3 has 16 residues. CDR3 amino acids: CTSSPLCPTGGDTQYF. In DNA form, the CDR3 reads TGCACCAGCAGCCCCCTATGCCCTACGGGGGGAGATACGCAGTATTTT.

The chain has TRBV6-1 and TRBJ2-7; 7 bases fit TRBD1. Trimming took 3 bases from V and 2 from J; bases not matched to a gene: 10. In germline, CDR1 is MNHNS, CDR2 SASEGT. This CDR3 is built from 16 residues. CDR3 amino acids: CASSEFGTASTYEQYF. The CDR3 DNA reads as TGTGCCAGCAGTGAGTTTGGGACAGCTAGTACCTACGAGCAGTACTTC.

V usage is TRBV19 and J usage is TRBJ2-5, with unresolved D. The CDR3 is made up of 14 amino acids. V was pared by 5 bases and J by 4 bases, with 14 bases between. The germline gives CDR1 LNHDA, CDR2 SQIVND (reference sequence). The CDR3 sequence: CASSPPRARETQYF. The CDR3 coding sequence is TGTGCCAGTAGTCCTCCGAGAGCCCGAGAGACCCAGTACTTC.